Listed below are T cell receptor beta chains from one sample, sequenced in a study of shared clonotypes between healthy human individuals. Only in-frame clones appear in the TCRdb table, and some are missing; sequencing was by immunoSEQ multiplex PCR. The sample consists of about 580,000 clones, roughly 98% of them appearing once. The sequencing sample was made of naive CD8+ T cells sorted from blood. The receptors stem from a man between 25 and 39 years old in good health. The CDR3 runs from the conserved cysteine through the conserved F or W. D genes are given only for firm matches.

v_gene	j_gene	d_gene	CDR3nt	CDR3aa
TRBV27	TRBJ2-3	-	TGTGCCAGCAGTTTAGGCGGGCCGGCCGATACGCAGTATTTT	CASSLGGPADTQYF
TRBV7-9	TRBJ2-3	-	TGTGCCAGCAGCTTATCAGATACGCAGTATTTT	CASSLSDTQYF
TRBV29-1	TRBJ1-1	-	TGCAGCGTTGAAGGGGGCAGCGCCGTACCAGCTTTCTTT	CSVEGGSAVPAFF
TRBV7-9	TRBJ1-2	-	TGTGCCGTAGGTGAGGGGCTGAACTATGGCTACACCTTC	CAVGEGLNYGYTF
TRBV13	TRBJ2-1	TRBD2	TGTGCCAGCAGCACTGCGCTAGCGGCCTACAATGAGCAGTTCTTC	CASSTALAAYNEQFF
TRBV10-2	TRBJ1-1	TRBD1	TGCGCCAGCAGTGAGTTCCGGGACAGGGGGATTGAAGCTTTCTTT	CASSEFRDRGIEAFF
TRBV18	TRBJ2-1	-	TGTGCCAGCTCACTGGTCAGGAAAGATGAGCAGTTCTTC	CASSLVRKDEQFF
TRBV5-1	TRBJ2-7	-	TGCGCCAGCAGCTTGTCGACTGCTTACGAGCAGTACTTC	CASSLSTAYEQYF
TRBV5-1	TRBJ2-5	-	TGCGCCAGCAGCTTGTGGGTCGGGGAGACCCAGTACTTC	CASSLWVGETQYF
TRBV6-5	TRBJ2-7	-	TGTGCCAGCAGCTGGGGTCCGACCTACGAGCAGTACTTC	CASSWGPTYEQYF
TRBV11-1	TRBJ2-5	-	TGTGCCAGCAGCCCAACCTTGGAGACCCAGTACTTC	CASSPTLETQYF
TRBV29-1	TRBJ2-7	-	TGCAGCACCCCTGGGGGGCCTTCCTACGAGCAGTACTTC	CSTPGGPSYEQYF
TRBV6-1	TRBJ2-7	TRBD2	TGTGCCAGCAGTGAAGGTCTGGGACTAGCGGTCTACGAGCAGTACTTC	CASSEGLGLAVYEQYF
TRBV6-5	TRBJ2-7	-	TGTGCCAGCAGTTCCTCGCCTACAGGGTCCGAGCAGTACTTC	CASSSSPTGSEQYF
TRBV2	TRBJ2-3	TRBD1	TGTGCCAGCAGTGGGGACAGGGGGAGCACAGATACGCAGTATTTT	CASSGDRGSTDTQYF
TRBV13	TRBJ2-1	-	TGTGCCAGCAGCTCCGGACTGGGGAATGAGCAGTTCTTC	CASSSGLGNEQFF
TRBV13	TRBJ2-7	TRBD1	TGTGCCAGCAGCATCGGGACAGGATCCTACGAGCAGTACTTC	CASSIGTGSYEQYF
TRBV29-1	TRBJ2-2	-	TGCAGCGTTGAAGGGGCCGACGGGGACACCGGGGAGCTGTTTTTT	CSVEGADGDTGELFF
TRBV27	TRBJ2-5	TRBD2	TGTGCCAGCAGTTTAGCGGGAGGAGGGAGGACCCAGTACTTC	CASSLAGGGRTQYF
TRBV11-2	TRBJ2-1	-	TGTGCCAGCAGCGCCCGGTACTCCTACAATGAGCAGTTCTTC	CASSARYSYNEQFF
TRBV4-3	TRBJ2-7	TRBD2	TGCGCCAGCAGCCAAGACGGCGGGGGCTCCTACGAGCAGTACTTC	CASSQDGGGSYEQYF
TRBV9	TRBJ1-4	TRBD1	TGTGCCAGCAGCGTAGGGGGACAGGAAGAAAAACTGTTTTTT	CASSVGGQEEKLFF
TRBV13	TRBJ1-1	TRBD1	TGTGCCAGCACCAACGGGACAGGGATGACTGAAGCTTTCTTT	CASTNGTGMTEAFF
TRBV5-8	TRBJ2-7	TRBD1	TGTGCCAGCAGCCTCAGTATTATACGGACAGGCCGGTCCTACGAGCAGTACTTC	CASSLSIIRTGRSYEQYF
TRBV10-3	TRBJ2-7	-	TGTGCCATCAGTGTCGACAGATACGAGCAGTACTTC	CAISVDRYEQYF
TRBV7-9	TRBJ2-1	-	TGTGCCAGCAGCCCCAGACTGGACGAGGAGCAGTTCTTC	CASSPRLDEEQFF
TRBV2	TRBJ2-4	TRBD1	TGTGCCAGCAGTGAGGGACAGCTAGCCAAAAACATTCAGTACTTC	CASSEGQLAKNIQYF